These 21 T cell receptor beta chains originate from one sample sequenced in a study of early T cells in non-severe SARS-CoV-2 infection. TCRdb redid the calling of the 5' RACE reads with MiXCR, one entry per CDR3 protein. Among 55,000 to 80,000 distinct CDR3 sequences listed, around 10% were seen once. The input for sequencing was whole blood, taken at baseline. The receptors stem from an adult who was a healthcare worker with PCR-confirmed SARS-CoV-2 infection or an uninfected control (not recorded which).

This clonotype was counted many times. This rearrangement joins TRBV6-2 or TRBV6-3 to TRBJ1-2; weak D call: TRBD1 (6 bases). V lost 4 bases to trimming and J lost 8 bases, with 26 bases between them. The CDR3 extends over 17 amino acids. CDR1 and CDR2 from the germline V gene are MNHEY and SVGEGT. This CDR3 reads CASSLRDKTGGRSGYTF. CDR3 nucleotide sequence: TGTGCCAGCAGTTTGAGGGACAAGACAGGAGGTCGGTCGGGCTACACCTTC.

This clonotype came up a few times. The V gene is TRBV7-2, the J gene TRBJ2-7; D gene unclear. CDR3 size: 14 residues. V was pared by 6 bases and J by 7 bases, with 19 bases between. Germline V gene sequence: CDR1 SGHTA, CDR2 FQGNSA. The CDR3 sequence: CASSFTGPVGEQYF. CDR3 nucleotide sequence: TGTGCCAGCAGTTTCACGGGCCCCGTTGGGGAGCAGTACTTC.

In nucleotides, the CDR3 is TGTGCCAGCAGCCACGCCTCAGGACAGAGCCTCTCTGGAAACACCATATATTTT. Residues: CASSHASGQSLSGNTIYF. V usage is TRBV6-6 and J usage is TRBJ1-3; perhaps TRBD1 as D (6 bases). The CDR3 is 18 amino acids. V dropped 6 bases and J dropped 0 bases, with 21 bases sitting between them. CDR1 and CDR2 (germline): MNHNY, SVGAGI (reference sequence).

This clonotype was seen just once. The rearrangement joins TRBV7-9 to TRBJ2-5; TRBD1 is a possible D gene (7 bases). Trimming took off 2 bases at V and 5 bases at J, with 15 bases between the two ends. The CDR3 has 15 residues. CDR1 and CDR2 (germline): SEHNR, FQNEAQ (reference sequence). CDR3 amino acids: CASSLNRGLGETQYF. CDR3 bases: TGTGCCAGCAGCTTAAACAGGGGACTCGGCGAGACCCAGTACTTC.

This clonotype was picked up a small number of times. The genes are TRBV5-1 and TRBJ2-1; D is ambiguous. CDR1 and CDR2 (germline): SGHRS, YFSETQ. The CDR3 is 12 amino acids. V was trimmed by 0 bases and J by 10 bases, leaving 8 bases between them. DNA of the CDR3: TGCGCCAGCAGCTTGGGTCCCACGGAGCAGTTCTTC. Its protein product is CASSLGPTEQFF.

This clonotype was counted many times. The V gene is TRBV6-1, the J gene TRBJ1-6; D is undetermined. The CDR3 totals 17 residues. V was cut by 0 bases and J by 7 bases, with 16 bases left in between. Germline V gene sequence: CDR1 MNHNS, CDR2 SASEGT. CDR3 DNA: TGTGCCAGCAGTGAAGCCGTTGCGGGAATCGGGAATTCACCCCTCCACTTT. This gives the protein CASSEAVAGIGNSPLHF.

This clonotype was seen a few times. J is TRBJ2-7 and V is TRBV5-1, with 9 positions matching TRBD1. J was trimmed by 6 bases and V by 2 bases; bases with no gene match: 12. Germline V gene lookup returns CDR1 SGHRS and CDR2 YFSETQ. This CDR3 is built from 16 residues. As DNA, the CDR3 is TGCGCCAGCAGCTTTCGTCCCGGGACAGGGATCGGCGAGCAGTACTTC. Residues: CASSFRPGTGIGEQYF. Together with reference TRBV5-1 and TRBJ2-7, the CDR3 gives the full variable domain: KAGVTQTPRYLIKTRGQQVTLSCSPISGHRSVSWYQQTPGQGLQFLFEYFSETQRNKGNFPGRFSGRQFSNSRSEMNVSTLELGDSALYLCASSFRPGTGIGEQYFGPGTRLTVT.

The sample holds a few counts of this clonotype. The CDR3 DNA reads TGCGCCAGCACGGACAGGGCGATCAATCAGCCCCAGCATTTT. It is translated as CASTDRAINQPQHF. The gene calls are TRBV10-2 and TRBJ1-5, with 8 bases lining up with TRBD1. J was trimmed by 3 bases and V by 7 bases; bases with no gene match: 5. Germline lookup yields CDR1 WSHSY and CDR2 SAAADI. The CDR3 runs to 14 residues.

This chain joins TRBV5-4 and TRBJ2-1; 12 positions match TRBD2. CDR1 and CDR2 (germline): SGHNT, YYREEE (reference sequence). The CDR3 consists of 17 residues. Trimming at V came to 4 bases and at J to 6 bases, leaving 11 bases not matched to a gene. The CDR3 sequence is CASSPQGLAGGGNEQFF. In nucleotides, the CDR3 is TGTGCCAGCAGCCCCCAGGGCCTAGCGGGAGGGGGCAATGAGCAGTTCTTC.

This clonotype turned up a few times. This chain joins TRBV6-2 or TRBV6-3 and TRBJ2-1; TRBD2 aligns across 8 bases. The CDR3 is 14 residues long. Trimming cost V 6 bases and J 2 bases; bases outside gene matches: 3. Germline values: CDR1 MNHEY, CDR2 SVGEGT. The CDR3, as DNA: TGTGCCAGCAGCACACTAGCGGCCTACAATGAGCAGTTCTTC. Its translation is CASSTLAAYNEQFF.

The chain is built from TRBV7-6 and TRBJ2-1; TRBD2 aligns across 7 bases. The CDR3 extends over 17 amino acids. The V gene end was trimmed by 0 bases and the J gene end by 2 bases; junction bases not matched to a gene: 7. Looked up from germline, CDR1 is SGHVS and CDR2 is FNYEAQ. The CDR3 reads CASSLAGTTTPYNEQFF. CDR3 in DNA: TGTGCCAGCAGCTTAGCGGGGACTACCACCCCCTACAATGAGCAGTTCTTC.

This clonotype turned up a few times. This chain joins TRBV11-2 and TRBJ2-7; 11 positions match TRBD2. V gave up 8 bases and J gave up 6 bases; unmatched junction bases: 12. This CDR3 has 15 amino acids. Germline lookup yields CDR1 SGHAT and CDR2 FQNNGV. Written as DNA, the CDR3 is TGTGCCAGCCTCAGACTAGCGGGGCCCCCCGGCGAGCAGTACTTC. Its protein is CASLRLAGPPGEQYF.

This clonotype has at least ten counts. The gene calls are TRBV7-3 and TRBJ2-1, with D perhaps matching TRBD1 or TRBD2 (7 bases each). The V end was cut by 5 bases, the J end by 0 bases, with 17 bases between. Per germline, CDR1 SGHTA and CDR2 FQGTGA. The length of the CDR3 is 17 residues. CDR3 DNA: TGTGCCAGCAGCCCCAGGGGGGGGGCCAGCTCCTACAATGAGCAGTTCTTC. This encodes CASSPRGGASSYNEQFF.

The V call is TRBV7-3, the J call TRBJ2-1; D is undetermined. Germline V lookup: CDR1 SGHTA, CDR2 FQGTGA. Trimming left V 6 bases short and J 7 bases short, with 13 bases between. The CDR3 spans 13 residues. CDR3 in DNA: TGTGCCAGCAGTTCAACTGGGGTTAATGAGCAGTTCTTC. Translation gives CASSSTGVNEQFF. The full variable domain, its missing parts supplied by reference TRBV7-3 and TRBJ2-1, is GAGVSQTPSNKVTEKGKYVELRCDPISGHTALYWYRQSLGQGPEFLIYFQGTGAADDSGLPNDRFFAVRPEGSVSTLKIQRTERGDSAVYLCASSSTGVNEQFFGPGTRLTVL.

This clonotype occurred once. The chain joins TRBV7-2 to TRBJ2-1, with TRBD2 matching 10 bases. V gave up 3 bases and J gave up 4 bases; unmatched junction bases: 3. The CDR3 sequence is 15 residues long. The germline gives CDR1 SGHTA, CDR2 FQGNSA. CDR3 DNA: TGTGCCAGCAGCTTCGGACTAGCGGTATACAATGAGCAGTTCTTC. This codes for CASSFGLAVYNEQFF. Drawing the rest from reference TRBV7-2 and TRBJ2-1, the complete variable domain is GAGVSQSPSNKVTEKGKDVELRCDPISGHTALYWYRQSLGQGLEFLIYFQGNSAPDKSGLPSDRFSAERTGGSVSTLTIQRTQQEDSAVYLCASSFGLAVYNEQFFGPGTRLTVL.

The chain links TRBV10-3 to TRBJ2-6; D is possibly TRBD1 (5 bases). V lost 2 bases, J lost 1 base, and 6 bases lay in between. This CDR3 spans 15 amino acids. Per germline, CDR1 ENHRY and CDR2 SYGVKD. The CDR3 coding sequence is TGTGCCATCAGTGAGGACAGATCTGGGGCCAACGTCCTGACTTTC. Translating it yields CAISEDRSGANVLTF.

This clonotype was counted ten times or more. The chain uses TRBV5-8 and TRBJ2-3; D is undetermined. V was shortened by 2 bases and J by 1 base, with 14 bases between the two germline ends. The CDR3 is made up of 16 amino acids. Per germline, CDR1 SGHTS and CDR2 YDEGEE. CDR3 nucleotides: TGTGCCAGCAGCTTAGACGGATCCGAAGGCACAGATACGCAGTATTTT. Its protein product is CASSLDGSEGTDTQYF.

The CDR3 loop is CASSSRPSLNTGELFF. Written as DNA, the CDR3 is TGTGCCAGCAGCTCAAGGCCTTCCCTAAACACCGGGGAGCTGTTTTTT. The chain is built from TRBV7-3 and TRBJ2-2; D unresolved. Between the trimmed V and J ends, which lost 4 bases and 2 bases, there was a span of 14 bases. Germline V CDR1 and CDR2: SGHTA, FQGTGA. The CDR3 length is 16 residues.

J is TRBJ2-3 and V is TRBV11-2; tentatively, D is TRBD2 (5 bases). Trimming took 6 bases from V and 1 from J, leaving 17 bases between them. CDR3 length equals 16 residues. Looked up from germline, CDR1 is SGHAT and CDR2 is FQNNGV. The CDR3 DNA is TGTGCCAGCAGACACGAACTAGTTAGGCGCACAGATACGCAGTATTTT. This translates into CASRHELVRRTDTQYF.

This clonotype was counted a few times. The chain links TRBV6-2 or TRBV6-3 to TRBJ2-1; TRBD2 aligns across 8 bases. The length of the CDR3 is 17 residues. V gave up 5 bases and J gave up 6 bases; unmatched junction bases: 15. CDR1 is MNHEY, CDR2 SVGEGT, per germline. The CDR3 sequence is CASSQLVAGLFSNEQFF. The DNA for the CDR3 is TGTGCCAGCAGTCAGCTTGTAGCGGGATTGTTCAGCAATGAGCAGTTCTTC.

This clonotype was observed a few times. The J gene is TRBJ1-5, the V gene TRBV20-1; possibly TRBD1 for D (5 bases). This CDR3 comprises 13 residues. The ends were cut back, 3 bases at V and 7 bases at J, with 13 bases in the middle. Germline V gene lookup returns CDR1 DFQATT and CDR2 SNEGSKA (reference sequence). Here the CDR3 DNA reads TGCAGTGCTAGTCCCAGGGCAGAGCAGCCCCAGCATTTT. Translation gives CSASPRAEQPQHF.